The 25 T cell receptor beta chains presented below share a single source sample, sequenced in a study of blood T cells in healthy people across ages. The second PCR ran roughly 7 to 12 cycles with a sample-barcoded 5' primer and J-beta primers. From the 5' RACE reads, TCRdb called clonotypes with MiXCR, one entry per CDR3 protein. The repertoire holds some 560,000 distinct CDR3 sequences, with approximately 26% as singletons. The same specimen was also included in a second study, on T cells of mothers and their children.

The sequenced sample was blood. Receptors were obtained from a boy under 10 years old in good health.

There are a few counts of this clonotype. V usage is TRBV7-9 and J usage is TRBJ1-1, with a possible D match to TRBD1 (5 bases). Trimming took 2 bases from V and 5 from J, leaving 21 bases between them. The CDR3 contains 17 residues. Germline V gives CDR1 SEHNR, CDR2 FQNEAQ (reference sequence). CDR3 sequence (DNA): TGTGCCAGCAGCTTACCTAATGGGGGGGTCGTAGGAACTGAAGCTTTCTTT. Its protein product is CASSLPNGGVVGTEAFF.

This clonotype has at least ten counts. The chain links TRBV20-1 to TRBJ1-5; D not certain. The V gene lost 5 bases and the J gene lost 2 bases, with 13 bases spanning the gap. There are 14 residues in the CDR3. Germline V gives CDR1 DFQATT, CDR2 SNEGSKA (reference sequence). CDR3 in amino acids: CSARTQWGNQPQHF. CDR3 DNA: TGCAGTGCTCGGACTCAATGGGGCAATCAGCCCCAGCATTTT.

This chain uses TRBV10-3 with TRBJ1-2; 8 bases are shared with TRBD1. The trim removed 6 bases at V and 6 bases at J, leaving 3 bases unmatched. CDR3 length: 12 residues. Germline V gene data show CDR1 as ENHRY and CDR2 as SYGVKD. The CDR3 DNA follows: TGTGCCATCAGGACAGGGGAGGATGGCTACACCTTC. Residues: CAIRTGEDGYTF.

The rearrangement links TRBV20-1 to TRBJ2-1; 8 bases match TRBD2. CDR1 and CDR2 from the germline V gene are DFQATT and SNEGSKA (reference sequence). CDR3 length: 15 residues. V lost 0 bases to trimming and J lost 2 bases; unmatched junction nucleotides: 3. Written as DNA, the CDR3 is TGCAGTGCTAGAGAGGCGGGGGGCACCTACAATGAGCAGTTCTTC. Its protein is CSAREAGGTYNEQFF.

This clonotype was observed a handful of times. The rearrangement links TRBV29-1 to TRBJ1-1, with 7 bases that match TRBD1. CDR1 and CDR2 from the germline V gene are SQVTM and ANQGSEA. This CDR3 spans 12 amino acids. Losses at the gene ends were 5 bases for V and 6 bases for J; bases not matched to a gene: 6. CDR3 sequence reads: CSVLRGRAEAFF. The CDR3 coding sequence is TGCAGCGTTCTAAGGGGGCGCGCTGAAGCTTTCTTT. The full variable domain, its missing parts supplied by reference TRBV29-1 and TRBJ1-1, is SAVISQKPSRDICQRGTSLTIQCQVDSQVTMMFWYRQQPGQSLTLIATANQGSEATYESGFVIDKFPISRPNLTFSTLTVSNMSPEDSSIYLCSVLRGRAEAFFGQGTRLTVV.

The chain employs TRBV4-3 and TRBJ2-3, with 8 bases fitting TRBD1. Per the germline V gene, CDR1 is LGHNA and CDR2 is YSLEER. Trimming at V came to 0 bases and at J to 1 base, leaving 3 bases not matched to a gene. The CDR3 is 16 residues long. CDR3 coding DNA: TGCGCCAGCAGCCAAGAAGGGACAGGAGGCACAGATACGCAGTATTTT. Translated: CASSQEGTGGTDTQYF.

This clonotype was seen more than once but under ten times. J is TRBJ2-4 and V is TRBV5-1, with D maybe TRBD2 (6 bases). The germline CDR1 and CDR2 sequences are SGHRS and YFSETQ. This CDR3 comprises 14 residues. V lost 0 bases and J lost 8, with 12 bases in between. CDR3 protein: CASSLEAGLDIQYF. CDR3 in DNA: TGCGCCAGCAGCTTGGAGGCGGGATTGGACATTCAGTACTTC.

Comments on this clonotype: Because it lacks the conserved phenylalanine or tryptophan at the end, this CDR3 is likely a read error. The CDR3 spells CASSYSGARIPPYEQYS. For the CDR3, the DNA is TGTGCCAGCAGTTACTCGGGCGCGAGGATTCCCCCCTACGAGCAGTACTCC. This chain connects TRBV6-5 to TRBJ2-7; D is unresolved. The CDR3 extends over 17 amino acids. Germline CDR1 reads MNHEY; CDR2 reads SVGAGI. The germline V and J ends were trimmed by 0 bases and 2 bases, with 17 bases remaining between them.

This clonotype was recorded a few times. The genes are TRBV5-4 and TRBJ1-2; no clear D. This CDR3 is 14 amino acids long. Trimming took 0 bases from V and 4 from J, leaving 10 bases between them. Per the germline V gene, CDR1 is SGHNT and CDR2 is YYREEE (reference sequence). The CDR3 sequence: CASSLARQVYGYTF. In DNA, the CDR3 is TGTGCCAGCAGCTTGGCCAGGCAGGTCTATGGCTACACCTTC.

The CDR3 is CASSQAAGSGNTIYF. The CDR3 DNA reads as TGCGCCAGCAGCCAAGCGGCAGGCTCTGGAAACACCATATATTTT. This sequence joins TRBV4-3 and TRBJ1-3; D unresolved. The germline V gene has CDR1 LGHNA and CDR2 YSLEER. The CDR3 runs to 15 residues. V was cut by 1 base and J by 0 bases, with 7 bases left in between.

In its sample, this clonotype was seen a few times. The chain employs TRBV3-1 and TRBJ1-2, with D uncertain. Germline-derived CDR1 and CDR2 are LGHDT and YNNKEL (reference sequence). The CDR3 consists of 13 residues. V lost 0 bases to trimming and J lost 3 bases, with 5 bases between them. CDR3 DNA sequence: TGTGCCAGCAGCCAAGATTCTCACTATGGCTACACCTTC. As protein: CASSQDSHYGYTF.

J is TRBJ2-1 and V is TRBV15; TRBD2 agrees at 11 bases. Trimming at V came to 4 bases and at J to 6 bases, leaving 17 bases not matched to a gene. Germline loops: CDR1 LNHNV, CDR2 YYDKDF (reference sequence). The CDR3 length is 19 residues. CDR3 coding DNA: TGTGCCACCAGCAAAGGGACTAGCGGATCTTTGGGGGTTTCCAATGAGCAGTTCTTC. It is translated as CATSKGTSGSLGVSNEQFF.

V gene TRBV14 combines with J gene TRBJ2-1; 10 bases are shared with TRBD2. V lost 3 bases and J lost 0; bases outside the gene matches: 20. The germline CDR1 and CDR2 sequences are SGHDN and FVKESK. The CDR3 covers 22 residues. CDR3 residues: CASSHRLAGAAELLSSYNEQFF. The CDR3 region has the DNA TGTGCCAGCAGCCATCGGCTAGCGGGGGCAGCTGAACTATTGAGCTCCTACAATGAGCAGTTCTTC.

The chain uses TRBV27 and TRBJ2-7; D is possibly TRBD2 (7 bases). Germline V lookup: CDR1 MNHEY, CDR2 SMNVEV (reference sequence). Trimming cost V 3 bases and J 2 bases, with 11 bases left between them. This CDR3 is 14 amino acids long. The CDR3 loop reads CASSFWGGPYEQYF. DNA for the CDR3: TGTGCCAGCAGTTTCTGGGGGGGCCCCTACGAGCAGTACTTC.

In DNA, the CDR3 is TGTGCCAGCACCGACGACAGGGGTACCTACGAGCAGTACTTC. It is translated as CASTDDRGTYEQYF. The genes are TRBV11-1 and TRBJ2-5, with 8 positions matching TRBD1. The DNA matches TRBJ2-7 better at its end, which makes the J call doubtful. The germline gives CDR1 SGHAT, CDR2 FQDESV (reference sequence). The CDR3 is made up of 14 amino acids.

The rearrangement links TRBV9 to TRBJ2-7, with TRBD1 as a possible D gene (5 bases). The germline V gene encodes CDR1 SGDLS and CDR2 YYNGEE. With 0 bases removed from V and 0 bases from J, the gap between germline ends came to 7 bases. The CDR3 is 14 amino acids. The CDR3 DNA follows: TGTGCCAGCAGCGTAGACAGGTTCTCCTACGAGCAGTACTTC. Amino acids: CASSVDRFSYEQYF.

The chain joins TRBV6-5 to TRBJ1-1; D is unresolved. V was clipped by 2 bases and J by 4 bases, with 8 bases between them. Per the germline V gene, CDR1 is MNHEY and CDR2 is SVGAGI. This CDR3 has 13 amino acids. The CDR3 coding sequence is TGTGCCAGCAGTTACACCGGAATCACTGAAGCTTTCTTT. Translating it yields CASSYTGITEAFF.

The chain is built from TRBV7-8 and TRBJ2-7; 7 bases are a match to TRBD1. The J call may be faulty, since TRBJ2-5 better matches the DNA end. The V gene's germline CDR1 is SGHVS and CDR2 FQNEAQ. This CDR3 has 15 residues. The CDR3 DNA sequence: TGTGCCAGCAGCTTAGCCCCCAGGGGGACATGGACCCAGTACTTC. Translation gives CASSLAPRGTWTQYF.

The chain is built from TRBV18 and TRBJ2-7; D not certain. The CDR3 extends over 17 amino acids. The V end was cut by 3 bases, the J end by 2 bases, with 20 bases between. Germline CDR1 and CDR2: KGHSH and LQKENI. The CDR3 bases are TGTGCCAGCTCACCGCTCGCCCGGACGCGGAACACCTACGAGCAGTACTTC. As protein: CASSPLARTRNTYEQYF. Supplemented by reference TRBV18 and TRBJ2-7, the full variable domain reads NAGVMQNPRHLVRRRGQEARLRCSPMKGHSHVYWYRQLPEEGLKFMVYLQKENIIDESGMPKERFSAEFPKEGPSILRIQQVVRGDSAAYFCASSPLARTRNTYEQYFGPGTRLTVT.

This chain connects TRBV27 to TRBJ2-1; 10 nucleotides match TRBD1. This CDR3 has 15 residues. J lost 6 bases, V lost 3 bases, and 5 bases had no gene match. CDR1 MNHEY and CDR2 SMNVEV come from the germline V gene (reference sequence). The CDR3 coding sequence is TGTGCCAGCAGTTTCCGGGGACAGGGGATCAATGAGCAGTTCTTC. This codes for CASSFRGQGINEQFF.

This clonotype was seen a few times. The J gene is TRBJ2-3, the V gene TRBV20-1, with D perhaps matching TRBD2 (5 bases). The V and J ends lost 4 bases and 2 bases respectively, with 13 bases between them. Germline CDR1 and CDR2: DFQATT and SNEGSKA (reference sequence). There are 14 residues in the CDR3. CDR3 DNA: TGCAGTGCTAAGCGAGAGCGGCCCACAGATACGCAGTATTTT. It yields the protein CSAKRERPTDTQYF.

The sample holds one count of this clonotype. J is TRBJ2-2 and V is TRBV6-5; 10 bases align to TRBD2. After removal of 6 bases from V and 3 bases from J, the junction contained 7 bases not matched to a gene. The CDR3 sequence is 16 residues long. Looked up from germline, CDR1 is MNHEY and CDR2 is SVGAGI. For the CDR3, the DNA is TGTGCCAGCAGCTCCTTTAGCGGGAGGCACACCGGGGAGCTGTTTTTT. It translates to CASSSFSGRHTGELFF.

This clonotype was detected only a few times. This chain joins TRBV27 and TRBJ2-1; 9 bases map to TRBD1. The CDR3 runs 13 residues. J lost 16 bases, V lost 6 bases, and 13 bases had no gene match. From germline, CDR1 is MNHEY and CDR2 SMNVEV (reference sequence). CDR3 nucleotide sequence: TGTGCCAGCAGAAGGTTCGGCGGGACAGGGCCTTTCTTC. This codes for CASRRFGGTGPFF.

In this sample, this clonotype turned up a few times. The V call is TRBV7-9, the J call TRBJ1-5; D uncertain. Germline V lookup: CDR1 SEHNR, CDR2 FQNEAQ (reference sequence). Trimming left V 5 bases short and J 0 bases short, with 8 bases between. The CDR3 extends over 14 amino acids. The CDR3: CASSPADSNQPQHF. CDR3 DNA sequence: TGTGCCAGCAGCCCCGCAGATAGCAATCAGCCCCAGCATTTT. The full variable domain, in which reference TRBV7-9 and TRBJ1-5 provide the parts outside the CDR3, is DTGVSQNPRHKITKRGQNVTFRCDPISEHNRLYWYRQTLGQGPEFLTYFQNEAQLEKSRLLSDRFSAERPKGSFSTLEIQRTEQGDSAMYLCASSPADSNQPQHFGDGTRLSIL.

This chain joins TRBV15 and TRBJ2-5; the D gene is possibly TRBD2 (5 bases). This CDR3 region has 15 residues. V was clipped by 2 bases and J by 5 bases, with 15 bases between them. Germline-derived CDR1 and CDR2 are LNHNV and YYDKDF (reference sequence). In nucleotides, the CDR3 is TGTGCCACCAGCAGAACTACAGTGCGCGGGGAGACCCAGTACTTC. This sequence encodes CATSRTTVRGETQYF.